The present T cell receptor (beta chain) was sequenced within a study of cytomegalovirus exposure and HLA in healthy donors. Concerning this clone itself: Its antigen is still unknown.

In germline, CDR1 is KGHSH, CDR2 LQKENI. The V end lost 1 base, the J end lost 4 bases, and 7 bases lay between the germline ends. CDR3 size: 13 residues. The primer mix had 60 Vbeta and 13 Jbeta primers. This table comes from immunoSEQ multiplex PCR, and its TCRdb copy is limited to in-frame clones, with some not included. Seen here are 250,000 to 350,000 clones, 75% to 85% observed once, and the top ten hold roughly 0.3%. Study observations and caveats: It emerged from a later analysis that several of the most significant clusters appeared to be linked to common viral pathogens. A prior analysis recorded that most TCR beta V segments were productive about 87% or about 30% of the time. A likely sequencing artifact accounted for one observed cluster of highly shared sequence variants. Most TCR sequences were seen very rarely across donors, but some public TCRs occurred in many.

This chain uses TRBV18 with TRBJ1-1; D gene unclear. Sequences were obtained from PBMCs. The sequence was obtained from a girl aged 2 to 10 in good health and CMV-seronegative. For the CDR3, the DNA is TGTGCCAGCTCACCACAGAGAGGCACTGAAGCTTTCTTT. Translation: CASSPQRGTEAFF.